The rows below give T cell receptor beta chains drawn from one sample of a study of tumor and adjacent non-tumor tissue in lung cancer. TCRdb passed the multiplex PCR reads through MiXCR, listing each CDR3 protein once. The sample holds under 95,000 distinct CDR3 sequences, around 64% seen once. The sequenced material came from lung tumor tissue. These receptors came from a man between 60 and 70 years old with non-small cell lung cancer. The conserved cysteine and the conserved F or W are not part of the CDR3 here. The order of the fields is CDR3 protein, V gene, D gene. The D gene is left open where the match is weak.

SARDPSGGRGNQSQH	TRBV20-1	TRBD1
SALRDPRQKDYEQY	TRBV20-1	-
SSGFRETQY	TRBV29-1	-
SATNLGDTQY	TRBV20-1	-
ASNLAYNERF	TRBV5-6	-
ASKGQGIWGEQF	TRBV14	TRBD1
ASRRPGQGGIEAF	TRBV6-2/TRBV6-3	TRBD1
ATSQAPLETQY	TRBV4-2	-
ASRKPGAPNTGELF	TRBV6-5	-
ASRGLATITYEQY	TRBV2	-
VSSIGVPDTQY	TRBV6-6	-
TSSQGATQEAQY	TRBV11-3	-
ASSKDVPDTQY	TRBV4-1	-
ASSLTLGLGLAQDEQF	TRBV7-9	TRBD2
ASSPGQLSPGKTIY	TRBV9	TRBD1
ASSTPSGGVESPLH	TRBV6-2/TRBV6-3	-
ASGLVNLAGGINEQF	TRBV12-5	TRBD2
ASSTQDLGPYEQY	TRBV12-3/TRBV12-4	-
ATSLRSTGELF	TRBV15	-
ASSGQVNQSHH	TRBV6-6	TRBD1
ASSPGTAVSYEQY	TRBV5-1	TRBD1
ATGGETTNTEAF	TRBV11-1	-
ASSYGQGDEKLF	TRBV4-3	TRBD1
ASGKRQVGTDTQY	TRBV6-2/TRBV6-3	-
SSKRGYNEHF	TRBV6-1	-
VTSDTHLGAEAF	TRBV24-1	-
ASRPSGTRIIGEQF	TRBV19	TRBD2
ASSLRTSGQEIRY	TRBV11-3	TRBD2
VSMGLATITYEQY	TRBV2	-
ASREQKNSGNTIY	TRBV6-5	-
ASSEGRGTVNQPQH	TRBV6-1	-
ASNQDLSNEQS	TRBV4-3	-
TSRRGMASYGYT	TRBV7-9	-
ASSTHLTYEQY	TRBV6-6	-
RVGHDNQLQH	TRBV29-1	-
SDRVGGGPYEQY	TRBV29-1	-
ASSLDYGEQF	TRBV11-3	-
ASSSGERFQPQH	TRBV12-3/TRBV12-4	-
SARDLAGLHNEQF	TRBV20-1	-
ASNRAVGELF	TRBV6-1	-
ASSGNYTQPQH	TRBV10-2	-
SNRYGEDSFYTDTQY	TRBV6-6	-
ASSFLTGSGANVLT	TRBV7-9	-
VSSEERGRVTYKPQH	TRBV6-1	-
VTVGGTMNTEAF	TRBV11-1	-
SSSGGGNQPQH	TRBV2	-
APQTPYEQY	TRBV10-3	-
ASNYRLTGDGYDYT	TRBV11-1	TRBD1
VSTSQDYVSYGQY	TRBV6-2/TRBV6-3	-
ASRLRLQGYGNTIY	TRBV5-4	-